This paragraph covers one TCR beta chain sequence. The donors, all of them Caucasian adults, lived in Nashville, Tennessee. Libraries were prepared by immunoSEQ multiplex PCR; TCRdb keeps only in-frame clonotypes and omits some of them. The data contain about 2 million clones, roughly 96% of them seen just once; the ten biggest clones take up 0.13%. With 6 bases removed from V and 0 bases from J, the gap between germline ends came to 2 bases. Germline CDR1 is MRHNA and CDR2 is SNTAGT. CDR3 length equals 12 residues. The data belong to a study of shared clonotypes between healthy human individuals. Sequencing used naive CD4+ T cells sorted from blood. Subset reported: CD45RA+ positively selected. The receptor was isolated from a man in his late teens or twenties in good health. This chain joins TRBV6-4 and TRBJ2-2; D not certain. DNA for the CDR3: TGTGCCAGCAGGCCGAACACCGGGGAGCTGTTTTTT. Translated: CASRPNTGELFF.